This T cell receptor beta chain was sequenced in a study of blood T cell repertoires in COVID-19. Germline CDR1 and CDR2: LNHDA and SQIVND (reference sequence). This CDR3 has 15 amino acids. V gave up 4 bases and J gave up 2 bases, with 13 bases separating them. Assay: immunoSEQ multiplex PCR; the TCRdb copy retains only in-frame clones and omits some. The sample carries a few hundred thousand clones, roughly 84% recorded once. The rearrangement links TRBV19 to TRBJ2-3, with D unclear. Sequences were obtained from peripheral blood. This sequence was found in a human donor in a cohort sampled during active COVID-19. The CDR3 DNA reads as TGTGCCAGTAGTACCTCCTCCACACCCACAGATACGCAGTATTTT. This codes for CASSTSSTPTDTQYF. Drawing the rest from reference TRBV19 and TRBJ2-3, the complete variable domain is DGGITQSPKYLFRKEGQNVTLSCEQNLNHDAMYWYRQDPGQGLRLIYYSQIVNDFQKGDIAEGYSVSREKKESFPLTVTSAQKNPTAFYLCASSTSSTPTDTQYFGPGTRLTVL.